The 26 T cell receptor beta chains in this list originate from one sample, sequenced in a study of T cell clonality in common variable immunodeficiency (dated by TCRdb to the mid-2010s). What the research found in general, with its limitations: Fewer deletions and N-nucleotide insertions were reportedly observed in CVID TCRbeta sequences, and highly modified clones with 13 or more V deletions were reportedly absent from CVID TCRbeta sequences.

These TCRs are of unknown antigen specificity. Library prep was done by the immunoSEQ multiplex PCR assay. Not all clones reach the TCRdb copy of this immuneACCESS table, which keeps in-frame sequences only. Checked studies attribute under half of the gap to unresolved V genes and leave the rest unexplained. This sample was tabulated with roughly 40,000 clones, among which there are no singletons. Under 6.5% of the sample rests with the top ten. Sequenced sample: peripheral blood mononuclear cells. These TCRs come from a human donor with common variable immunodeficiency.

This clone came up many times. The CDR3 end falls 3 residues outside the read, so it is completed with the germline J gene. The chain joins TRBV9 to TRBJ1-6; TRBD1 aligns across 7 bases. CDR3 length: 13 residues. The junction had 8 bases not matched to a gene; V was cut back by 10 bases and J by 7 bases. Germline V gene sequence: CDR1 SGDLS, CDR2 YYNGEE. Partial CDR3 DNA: TGTGCCGGAAGCAGGGGGTGGAATTCACCC. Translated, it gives CAGSRGWNSP. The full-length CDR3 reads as CAGSRGWNSPLHF.

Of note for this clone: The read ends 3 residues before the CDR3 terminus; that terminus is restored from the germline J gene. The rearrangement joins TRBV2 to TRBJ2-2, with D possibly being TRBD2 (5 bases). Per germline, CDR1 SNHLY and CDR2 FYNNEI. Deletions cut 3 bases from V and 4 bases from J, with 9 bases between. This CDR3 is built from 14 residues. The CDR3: CASSDERITGELFF. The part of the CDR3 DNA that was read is TGTGCCAGCAGTGATGAGCGGATCACCGGGGAG.

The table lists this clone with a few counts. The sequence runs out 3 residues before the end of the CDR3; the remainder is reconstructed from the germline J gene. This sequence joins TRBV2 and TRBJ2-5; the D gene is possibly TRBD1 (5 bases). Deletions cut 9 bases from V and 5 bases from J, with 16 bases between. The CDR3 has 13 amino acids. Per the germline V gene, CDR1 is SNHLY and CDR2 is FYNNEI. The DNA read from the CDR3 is TGTGCCAGAGCCCCCCCAGGGCTCGAGACC. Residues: CARAPPGLET. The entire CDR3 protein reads CARAPPGLETQYF.

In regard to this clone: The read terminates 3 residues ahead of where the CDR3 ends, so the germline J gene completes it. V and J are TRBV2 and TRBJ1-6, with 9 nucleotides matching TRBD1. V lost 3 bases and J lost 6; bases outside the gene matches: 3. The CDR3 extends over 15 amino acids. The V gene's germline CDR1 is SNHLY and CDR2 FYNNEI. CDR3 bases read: TGTGCCAGCAGTGAGAGGACAGGGGTTAATTCACCC. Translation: CASSERTGVNSP. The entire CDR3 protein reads CASSERTGVNSPLHF.

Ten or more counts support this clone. CDR3 bases read: TGCAGTGCGCTGCTAGCGATCAGCACAGATACG. Translating gives CSALLAISTDT. The entire CDR3 is CSALLAISTDTQYF. The gene calls are TRBV20-1 and TRBJ2-3; maybe TRBD2 (6 bases). The read ends 3 residues before the CDR3 terminus; that terminus is restored from the germline J gene. V lost 6 bases and J lost 0, with 13 bases in between. This CDR3 contains 14 residues. Germline V CDR1 and CDR2: DFQATT, SNEGSKA (reference sequence).

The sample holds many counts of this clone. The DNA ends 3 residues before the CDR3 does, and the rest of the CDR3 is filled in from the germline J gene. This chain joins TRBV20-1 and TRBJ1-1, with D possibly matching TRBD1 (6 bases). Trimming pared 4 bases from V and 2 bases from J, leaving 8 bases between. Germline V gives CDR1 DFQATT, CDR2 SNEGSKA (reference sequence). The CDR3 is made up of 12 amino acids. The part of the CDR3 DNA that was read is TGCAGTGCTAAACAGGGTAACACTGAA. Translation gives CSAKQGNTE. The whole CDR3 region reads CSAKQGNTEAFF.

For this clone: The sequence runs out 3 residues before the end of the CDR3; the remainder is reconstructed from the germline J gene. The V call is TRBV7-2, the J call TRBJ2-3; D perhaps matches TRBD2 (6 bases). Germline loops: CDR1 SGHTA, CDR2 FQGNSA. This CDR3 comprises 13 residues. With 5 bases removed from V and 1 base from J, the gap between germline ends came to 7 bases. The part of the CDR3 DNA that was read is TGTGCCAGCAGCCCGGGGGGCACAGATACG. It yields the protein CASSPGGTDT. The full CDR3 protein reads CASSPGGTDTQYF. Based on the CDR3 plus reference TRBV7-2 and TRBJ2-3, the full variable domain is GAGVSQSPSNKVTEKGKDVELRCDPISGHTALYWYRQSLGQGLEFLIYFQGNSAPDKSGLPSDRFSAERTGGSVSTLTIQRTQQEDSAVYLCASSPGGTDTQYFGPGTRLTVL.

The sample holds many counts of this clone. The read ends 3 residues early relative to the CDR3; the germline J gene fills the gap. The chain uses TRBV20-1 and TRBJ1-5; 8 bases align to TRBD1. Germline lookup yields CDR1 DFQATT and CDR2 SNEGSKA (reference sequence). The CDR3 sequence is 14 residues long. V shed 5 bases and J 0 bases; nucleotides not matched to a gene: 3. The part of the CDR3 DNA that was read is TGCAGTGCTCGGACAGGGAATAGCAATCAGCCC. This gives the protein CSARTGNSNQP. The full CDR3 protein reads CSARTGNSNQPQHF.

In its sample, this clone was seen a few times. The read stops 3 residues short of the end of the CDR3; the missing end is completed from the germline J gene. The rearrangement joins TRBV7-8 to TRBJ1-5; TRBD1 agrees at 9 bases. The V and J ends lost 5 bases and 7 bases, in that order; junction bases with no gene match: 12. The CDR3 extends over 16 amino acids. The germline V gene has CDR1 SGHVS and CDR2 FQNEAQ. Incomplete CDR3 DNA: TGTGCCAGCAGCCCCTATCCGGGACAGGGTGCGCAGCCC. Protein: CASSPYPGQGAQP. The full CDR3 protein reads CASSPYPGQGAQPQHF.

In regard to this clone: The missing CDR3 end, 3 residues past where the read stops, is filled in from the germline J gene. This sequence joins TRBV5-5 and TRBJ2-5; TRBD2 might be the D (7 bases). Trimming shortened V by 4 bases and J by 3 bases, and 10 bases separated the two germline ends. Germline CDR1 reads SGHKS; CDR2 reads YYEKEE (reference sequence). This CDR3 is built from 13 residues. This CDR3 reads CASSRGGEETQYF. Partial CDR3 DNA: TGTGCCAGCAGCCGAGGGGGGGAAGAGACC.

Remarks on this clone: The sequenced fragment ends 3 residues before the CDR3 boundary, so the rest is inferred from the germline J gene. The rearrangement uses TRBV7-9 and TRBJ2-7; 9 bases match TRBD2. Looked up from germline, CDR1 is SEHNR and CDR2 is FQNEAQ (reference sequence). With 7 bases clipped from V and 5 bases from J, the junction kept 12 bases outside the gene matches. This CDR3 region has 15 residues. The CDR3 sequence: CASTPGAGGLHEQYF. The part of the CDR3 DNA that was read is TGTGCCAGCACCCCAGGGGCGGGGGGGCTCCACGAG.

The CDR3 spells CAWSVPRDTDTQYF. Incomplete CDR3 DNA: TGTGCCTGGAGTGTACCCAGGGACACAGATACG. This chain uses TRBV30 with TRBJ2-3; possibly TRBD1 for D (5 bases). Read data end 3 residues before the CDR3 end; the end is taken from the germline J gene. The CDR3 sequence is 14 residues long. Germline CDR1 and CDR2: GTSNPN and SVGIG (reference sequence). V was cut by 0 bases and J by 2 bases, with 9 bases left in between. The whole variable domain, remainder taken from reference TRBV30 and TRBJ2-3, is SQTIHQWPATLVQPVGSPLSLECTVEGTSNPNLYWYRQAAGRGLQLLFYSVGIGQISSEVPQNLSASRPQDRQFILSSKKLLLSDSGFYLCAWSVPRDTDTQYFGPGTRLTVL.

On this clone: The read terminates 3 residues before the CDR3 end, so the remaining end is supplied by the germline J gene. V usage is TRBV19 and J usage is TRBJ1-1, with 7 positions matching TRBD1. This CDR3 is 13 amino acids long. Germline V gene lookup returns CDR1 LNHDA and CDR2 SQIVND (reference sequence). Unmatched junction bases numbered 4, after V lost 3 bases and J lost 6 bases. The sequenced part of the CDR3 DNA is TGTGCCAGTAGTATTAACAGGGGATCTGAA. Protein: CASSINRGSE. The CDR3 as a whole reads CASSINRGSEAFF.

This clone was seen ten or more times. The CDR3 loop is CASTGGTYNEQFF. Incomplete CDR3 DNA: TGTGCCAGCACGGGGGGTACCTACAATGAG. V and J are TRBV2 and TRBJ2-1; 7 nucleotides line up with TRBD2. The read halts 3 residues ahead of the CDR3 end, with the missing end drawn from the germline J gene. Unmatched junction bases numbered 2, after V lost 7 bases and J lost 2 bases. Germline V gene lookup returns CDR1 SNHLY and CDR2 FYNNEI. The CDR3 is 13 residues long.

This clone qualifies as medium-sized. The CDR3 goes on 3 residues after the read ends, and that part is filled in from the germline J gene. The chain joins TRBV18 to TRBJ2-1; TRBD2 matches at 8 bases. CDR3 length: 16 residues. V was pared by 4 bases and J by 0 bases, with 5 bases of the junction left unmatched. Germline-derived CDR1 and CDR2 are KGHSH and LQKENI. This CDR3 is CASSLSSGSSYNEQFF. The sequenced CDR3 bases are TGTGCCAGCTCACTCTCCAGCGGGAGCTCCTACAATGAG.

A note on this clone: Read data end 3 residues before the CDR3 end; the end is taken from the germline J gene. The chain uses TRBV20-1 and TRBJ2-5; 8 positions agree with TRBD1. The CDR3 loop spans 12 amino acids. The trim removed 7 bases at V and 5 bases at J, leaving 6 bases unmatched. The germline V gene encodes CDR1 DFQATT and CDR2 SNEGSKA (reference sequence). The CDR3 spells CSERTGLETQYF. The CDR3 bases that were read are TGCAGTGAGAGGACAGGGCTGGAGACC.

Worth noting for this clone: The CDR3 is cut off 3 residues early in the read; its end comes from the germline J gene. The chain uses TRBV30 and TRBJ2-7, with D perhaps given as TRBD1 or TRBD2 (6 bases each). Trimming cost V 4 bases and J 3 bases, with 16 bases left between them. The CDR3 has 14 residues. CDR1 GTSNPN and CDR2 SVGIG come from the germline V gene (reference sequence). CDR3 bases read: TGTGCCTGGACTCTAGGAGGGGGAAGCTACGAG. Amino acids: CAWTLGGGSYE. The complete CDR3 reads CAWTLGGGSYEQYF. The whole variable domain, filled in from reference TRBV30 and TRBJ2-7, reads SQTIHQWPATLVQPVGSPLSLECTVEGTSNPNLYWYRQAAGRGLQLLFYSVGIGQISSEVPQNLSASRPQDRQFILSSKKLLLSDSGFYLCAWTLGGGSYEQYFGPGTRLTVT.

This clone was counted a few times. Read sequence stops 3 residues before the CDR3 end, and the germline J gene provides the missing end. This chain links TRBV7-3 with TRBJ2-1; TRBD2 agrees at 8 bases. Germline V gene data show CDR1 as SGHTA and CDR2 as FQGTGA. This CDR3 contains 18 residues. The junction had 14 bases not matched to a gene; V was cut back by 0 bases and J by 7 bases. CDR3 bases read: TGTGCCAGCAGCTTAACCGGAAGCGGAGCGGGAGTATATAATGAG. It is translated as CASSLTGSGAGVYNE. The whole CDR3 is CASSLTGSGAGVYNEQFF.

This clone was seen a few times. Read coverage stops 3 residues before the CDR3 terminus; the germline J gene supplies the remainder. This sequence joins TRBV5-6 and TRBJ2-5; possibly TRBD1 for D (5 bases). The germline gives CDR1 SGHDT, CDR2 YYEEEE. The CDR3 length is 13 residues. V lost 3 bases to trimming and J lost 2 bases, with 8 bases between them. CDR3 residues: CASSWGLQETQYF. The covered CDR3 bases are TGTGCCAGCAGCTGGGGCTTACAAGAGACC.

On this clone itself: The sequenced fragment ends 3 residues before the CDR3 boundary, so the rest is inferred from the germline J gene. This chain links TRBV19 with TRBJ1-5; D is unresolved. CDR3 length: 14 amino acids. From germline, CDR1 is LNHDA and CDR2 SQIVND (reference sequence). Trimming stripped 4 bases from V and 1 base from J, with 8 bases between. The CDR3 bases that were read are TGTGCCAGTAGTACTCAGTGGAGCAATCAGCCC. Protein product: CASSTQWSNQP. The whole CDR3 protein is CASSTQWSNQPQHF.

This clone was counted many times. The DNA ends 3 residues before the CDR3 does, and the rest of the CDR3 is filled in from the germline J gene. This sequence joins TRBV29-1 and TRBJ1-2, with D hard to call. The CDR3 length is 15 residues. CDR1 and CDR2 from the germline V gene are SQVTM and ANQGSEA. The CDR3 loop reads CSVNGAGEWISGYTF. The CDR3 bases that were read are TGCAGCGTCAATGGAGCCGGGGAATGGATAAGCGGC. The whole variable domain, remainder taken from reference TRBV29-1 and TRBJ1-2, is SAVISQKPSRDICQRGTSLTIQCQVDSQVTMMFWYRQQPGQSLTLIATANQGSEATYESGFVIDKFPISRPNLTFSTLTVSNMSPEDSSIYLCSVNGAGEWISGYTFGSGTRLTVV.

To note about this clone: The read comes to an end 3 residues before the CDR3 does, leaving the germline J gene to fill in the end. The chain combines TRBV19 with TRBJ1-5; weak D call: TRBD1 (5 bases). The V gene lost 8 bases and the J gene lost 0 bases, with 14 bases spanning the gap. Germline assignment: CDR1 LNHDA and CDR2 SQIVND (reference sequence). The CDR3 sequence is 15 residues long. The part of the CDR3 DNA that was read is TGTGCCAGTTCCCCATGGGGCTATAGCAATCAGCCC. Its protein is CASSPWGYSNQP. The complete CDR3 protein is CASSPWGYSNQPQHF.

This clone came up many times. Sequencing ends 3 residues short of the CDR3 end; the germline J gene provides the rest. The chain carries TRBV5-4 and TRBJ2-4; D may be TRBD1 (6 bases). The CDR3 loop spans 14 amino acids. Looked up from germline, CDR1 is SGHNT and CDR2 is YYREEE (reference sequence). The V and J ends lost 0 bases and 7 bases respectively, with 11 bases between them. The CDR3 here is CASSLDGGWNIQYF. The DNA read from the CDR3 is TGTGCCAGCAGCTTGGATGGGGGCTGGAACATT. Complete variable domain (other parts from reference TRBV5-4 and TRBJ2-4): ETGVTQSPTHLIKTRGQQVTLRCSSQSGHNTVSWYQQALGQGPQFIFQYYREEENGRGNFPPRFSGLQFPNYSSELNVNALELDDSALYLCASSLDGGWNIQYFGAGTRLSVL.

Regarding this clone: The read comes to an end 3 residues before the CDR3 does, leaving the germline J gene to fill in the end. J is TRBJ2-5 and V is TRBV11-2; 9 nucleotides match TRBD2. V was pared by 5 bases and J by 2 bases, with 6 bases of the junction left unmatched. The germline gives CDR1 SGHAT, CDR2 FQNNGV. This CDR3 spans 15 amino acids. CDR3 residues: CASSPRTSAQETQYF. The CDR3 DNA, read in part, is TGTGCCAGCAGCCCGCGGACTAGCGCTCAAGAGACC.

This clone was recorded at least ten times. The CDR3 loop is CAWSVTRRGTDTQYF. The part of the CDR3 DNA that was read is TGTGCCTGGAGTGTAACTAGGCGGGGCACAGATACG. The gene calls are TRBV30 and TRBJ2-3; D may be TRBD2 (5 bases). The CDR3 end lies 3 residues beyond the end of the read and is filled in from the germline J gene. This CDR3 comprises 15 residues. Germline V CDR1 and CDR2: GTSNPN, SVGIG (reference sequence). With 0 bases removed from V and 1 base from J, the gap between germline ends came to 11 bases.

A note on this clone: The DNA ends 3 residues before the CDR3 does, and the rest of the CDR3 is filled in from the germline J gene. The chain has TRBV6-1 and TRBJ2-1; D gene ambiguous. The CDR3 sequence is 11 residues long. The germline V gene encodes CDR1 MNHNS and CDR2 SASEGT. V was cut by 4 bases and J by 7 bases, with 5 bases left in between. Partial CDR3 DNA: TGTGCCAGCAGTGGTCGGAATGAG. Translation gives CASSGRNE. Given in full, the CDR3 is CASSGRNEQFF.